This is a list of T cell receptor beta chains from one sample in a study of blood T cell repertoires in COVID-19. The assay was immunoSEQ multiplex PCR, and TCRdb's table has in-frame clones only and misses some. The table lists over 150,000 clones, 84% of them singletons. The sample taken for sequencing was peripheral blood. Source of these receptors: a human donor in a cohort sampled during active COVID-19. CDR3s include the opening cysteine and the closing phenylalanine or tryptophan. The D gene is left open where the match is weak. Some rows mark clone size as missing; the rest say once, few, many or name a class of expanded clone.

V gene: TRBV9
clone size: .
D gene: TRBD1
J gene: TRBJ2-7
CDR3 protein: CASSARDREQDEQYF
CDR3 DNA: TGTGCCAGCAGCGCCCGGGACAGGGAACAGGACGAGCAGTACTTC

V gene: TRBV28
clone size: few
D gene: TRBD1
J gene: TRBJ2-1
CDR3 protein: CASSFKGADEQFF
CDR3 DNA: TGTGCCAGCAGTTTTAAGGGGGCCGATGAGCAGTTCTTC

V gene: TRBV19
clone size: .
D gene: .
J gene: TRBJ2-7
CDR3 protein: CASSIGRGQSNEQYF
CDR3 DNA: TGTGCCAGTAGTATAGGTCGTGGGCAGTCCAACGAGCAGTACTTC

V gene: TRBV5-1
clone size: .
D gene: .
J gene: TRBJ2-3
CDR3 protein: CASSLGLGRSDTQYF
CDR3 DNA: TGCGCCAGCAGCTTGGGGCTGGGGAGGTCAGATACGCAGTATTTT

V gene: TRBV14
clone size: .
D gene: .
J gene: TRBJ2-7
CDR3 protein: CASSLGPEGQYF
CDR3 DNA: TGTGCCAGCAGCCTGGGACCGGAGGGGCAGTACTTC

V gene: TRBV2
clone size: .
D gene: .
J gene: TRBJ1-1
CDR3 protein: CASSEASVAEAFF
CDR3 DNA: TGTGCCAGCAGTGAAGCGTCGGTCGCTGAAGCTTTCTTT

V gene: TRBV12-3/TRBV12-4
clone size: many
D gene: .
J gene: TRBJ1-2
CDR3 protein: CASSFSRGRYTF
CDR3 DNA: TGTGCCAGCAGTTTCTCTCGGGGTCGGTACACCTTC

V gene: TRBV11-1
clone size: few
D gene: TRBD2
J gene: TRBJ2-5
CDR3 protein: CASSTRLAGPQETQYF
CDR3 DNA: TGTGCCAGCAGCACGCGACTAGCGGGACCACAAGAGACCCAGTACTTC

V gene: TRBV12-3/TRBV12-4
clone size: once
D gene: .
J gene: TRBJ2-7
CDR3 protein: CASSRVPHEQYF
CDR3 DNA: TGTGCCAGCAGTCGTGTTCCCCACGAGCAGTACTTC

V gene: TRBV7-9
clone size: .
D gene: TRBD1
J gene: TRBJ2-3
CDR3 protein: CASSPDRGADTQYF
CDR3 DNA: TGTGCCAGCAGCCCAGACAGGGGAGCAGATACGCAGTATTTT

V gene: TRBV28
clone size: .
D gene: TRBD1
J gene: TRBJ2-5
CDR3 protein: CASSWDRGETQYF
CDR3 DNA: TGTGCCAGCAGCTGGGACAGGGGAGAGACCCAGTACTTC

V gene: TRBV6-5
clone size: .
D gene: .
J gene: TRBJ2-7
CDR3 protein: CASSYSGHPSYEQYF
CDR3 DNA: TGTGCCAGCAGTTACTCGGGACATCCCTCCTACGAGCAGTACTTC

V gene: TRBV28
clone size: .
D gene: .
J gene: TRBJ1-5
CDR3 protein: CASSLPGRWRHQPQHF
CDR3 DNA: TGTGCCAGCAGCCTACCCGGTCGCTGGCGGCATCAGCCCCAGCATTTT

V gene: TRBV7-9
clone size: .
D gene: .
J gene: TRBJ2-1
CDR3 protein: CASTSGGNEQFF
CDR3 DNA: TGTGCCAGCACAAGTGGGGGGAATGAGCAGTTCTTC

V gene: TRBV2
clone size: .
D gene: TRBD1
J gene: TRBJ1-5
CDR3 protein: CASSVPGTGSSLNQPQHF
CDR3 DNA: TGTGCCAGCAGTGTTCCTGGGACAGGGTCGAGTTTGAATCAGCCCCAGCATTTT

V gene: TRBV2
clone size: few
D gene: TRBD2
J gene: TRBJ2-7
CDR3 protein: CARGLAGGVQYF
CDR3 DNA: TGTGCCAGAGGACTAGCGGGAGGTGTGCAGTACTTC

V gene: TRBV3-1/TRBV3-2
clone size: .
D gene: .
J gene: TRBJ1-5
CDR3 protein: CASSQVPGNQPQHF
CDR3 DNA: TGTGCCAGCAGCCAAGTCCCAGGGAATCAGCCCCAGCATTTT

V gene: TRBV19
clone size: .
D gene: .
J gene: TRBJ1-5
CDR3 protein: CASSLQVGQPQHF
CDR3 DNA: TGTGCCAGTAGCCTACAGGTGGGTCAGCCCCAGCATTTT

V gene: TRBV7-2
clone size: once
D gene: TRBD1
J gene: TRBJ1-1
CDR3 protein: CASSLSGRQGVMNTEAFF
CDR3 DNA: TGTGCCAGCAGCTTATCGGGCCGACAGGGGGTAATGAACACTGAAGCTTTCTTT

V gene: TRBV11-2
clone size: .
D gene: TRBD1
J gene: TRBJ2-2
CDR3 protein: CASSLVGNRGNTGELFF
CDR3 DNA: TGTGCCAGCAGCTTAGTGGGAAACAGGGGAAACACCGGGGAGCTGTTTTTT

V gene: TRBV9
clone size: .
D gene: TRBD2
J gene: TRBJ2-1
CDR3 protein: CASSVDRLAGVSPYYNEQFF
CDR3 DNA: TGTGCCAGCAGCGTAGACAGGCTAGCGGGAGTGTCCCCTTACTACAATGAGCAGTTCTTC

V gene: TRBV11-2
clone size: .
D gene: .
J gene: TRBJ1-3
CDR3 protein: CASSLVTGFSGNTIYF
CDR3 DNA: TGTGCCAGCAGCTTAGTCACAGGTTTTTCTGGAAACACCATATATTTT

V gene: TRBV7-8
clone size: .
D gene: .
J gene: TRBJ2-7
CDR3 protein: CASSFVRDNYEQYF
CDR3 DNA: TGTGCCAGCAGCTTCGTCCGGGATAACTACGAGCAGTACTTC

V gene: TRBV9
clone size: .
D gene: TRBD2
J gene: TRBJ2-1
CDR3 protein: CASSAVSGSVDEQFF
CDR3 DNA: TGTGCCAGCAGCGCCGTTAGCGGGAGTGTCGATGAGCAGTTCTTC

V gene: TRBV28
clone size: .
D gene: TRBD1
J gene: TRBJ2-3
CDR3 protein: CASSSLDRVTDTQYF
CDR3 DNA: TGTGCCAGCAGTTCATTGGACAGGGTAACAGATACGCAGTATTTT

V gene: TRBV4-1
clone size: .
D gene: .
J gene: TRBJ2-1
CDR3 protein: CASSRSGSLDEQFF
CDR3 DNA: TGCGCCAGCAGCCGCTCGGGATCCTTGGATGAGCAGTTCTTC

V gene: TRBV2
clone size: .
D gene: .
J gene: TRBJ2-2
CDR3 protein: CASNNPTGVGELFF
CDR3 DNA: TGTGCCAGCAACAACCCTACCGGGGTCGGGGAGCTGTTTTTT

V gene: TRBV5-4
clone size: .
D gene: .
J gene: TRBJ1-1
CDR3 protein: CASSPSGGRTEAFF
CDR3 DNA: TGTGCCAGCAGCCCCTCCGGGGGTCGGACTGAAGCTTTCTTT

V gene: TRBV2
clone size: many
D gene: TRBD1
J gene: TRBJ1-5
CDR3 protein: CASTGTGVARLSNQPQHF
CDR3 DNA: TGTGCCAGCACAGGGACAGGGGTGGCTCGGTTGAGCAATCAGCCCCAGCATTTT

V gene: TRBV4-1
clone size: .
D gene: .
J gene: TRBJ2-7
CDR3 protein: CASSQDLGDYYEQYF
CDR3 DNA: TGCGCCAGCAGCCAAGATCTAGGCGACTACTACGAGCAGTACTTC

V gene: TRBV7-9
clone size: few
D gene: TRBD1
J gene: TRBJ2-7
CDR3 protein: CASSLTGDEQYF
CDR3 DNA: TGTGCCAGCAGCCTCACAGGGGACGAGCAGTACTTC

V gene: TRBV11-2
clone size: .
D gene: TRBD1
J gene: TRBJ2-2
CDR3 protein: CASSFRAGTGGFAGELFF
CDR3 DNA: TGTGCCAGCAGCTTCCGGGCCGGGACAGGGGGCTTCGCCGGGGAGCTGTTTTTT

V gene: TRBV27
clone size: .
D gene: TRBD1
J gene: TRBJ2-5
CDR3 protein: CASSSLLTGAMGETQYF
CDR3 DNA: TGTGCCAGCAGTTCCCTACTGACAGGGGCGATGGGGGAGACCCAGTACTTC

V gene: TRBV30
clone size: .
D gene: TRBD1
J gene: TRBJ2-5
CDR3 protein: CAWSPPGQGRETQYF
CDR3 DNA: TGTGCCTGGAGTCCTCCGGGACAGGGACGTGAGACCCAGTACTTC

V gene: TRBV6-2/TRBV6-3
clone size: .
D gene: .
J gene: TRBJ2-1
CDR3 protein: CASSYSMRGSGPYNEQFF
CDR3 DNA: TGTGCCAGCAGTTACTCGATGCGGGGCAGTGGACCGTACAATGAGCAGTTCTTC

V gene: TRBV29-1
clone size: .
D gene: .
J gene: TRBJ1-5
CDR3 protein: CSVARGVDQPQHF
CDR3 DNA: TGCAGCGTTGCCAGGGGAGTAGATCAGCCCCAGCATTTT

V gene: TRBV19
clone size: .
D gene: .
J gene: TRBJ1-3
CDR3 protein: CASSDRRNSGNTIYF
CDR3 DNA: TGTGCCAGTAGCGACAGGAGAAACTCTGGAAACACCATATATTTT

V gene: TRBV19
clone size: .
D gene: TRBD1
J gene: TRBJ2-6
CDR3 protein: CASGPTGVAGANVLTF
CDR3 DNA: TGTGCCAGTGGGCCCACAGGGGTGGCTGGGGCCAACGTCCTGACTTTC

V gene: TRBV14
clone size: .
D gene: TRBD2
J gene: TRBJ2-3
CDR3 protein: CASSQDRWRGGTDTQYF
CDR3 DNA: TGTGCCAGCAGCCAAGATCGGTGGCGGGGGGGCACAGATACGCAGTATTTT

V gene: TRBV5-6
clone size: .
D gene: .
J gene: TRBJ1-2
CDR3 protein: CASSPPKGRDGYTF
CDR3 DNA: TGTGCCAGCAGCCCCCCGAAGGGGAGGGATGGCTACACCTTC

V gene: TRBV25-1
clone size: .
D gene: TRBD1
J gene: TRBJ1-2
CDR3 protein: CASSEYADRGGYTF
CDR3 DNA: TGTGCCAGCAGTGAATACGCCGACAGGGGCGGCTACACCTTC

V gene: TRBV28
clone size: .
D gene: .
J gene: TRBJ2-7
CDR3 protein: CASSLVAYEQYF
CDR3 DNA: TGTGCCAGCAGTTTGGTAGCGTACGAGCAGTACTTC

V gene: TRBV6-6
clone size: .
D gene: .
J gene: TRBJ1-4
CDR3 protein: CASSSPFAGLNEKLFF
CDR3 DNA: TGTGCCAGCAGTTCCCCCTTTGCAGGGCTTAATGAAAAACTGTTTTTT

V gene: TRBV20-1
clone size: .
D gene: .
J gene: TRBJ2-7
CDR3 protein: CSAMGLREQYF
CDR3 DNA: TGCAGTGCTATGGGACTCCGCGAGCAGTACTTC

V gene: TRBV27
clone size: .
D gene: .
J gene: TRBJ1-5
CDR3 protein: CASRAGIISNQPQHF
CDR3 DNA: TGTGCCAGCAGGGCAGGGATTATAAGCAATCAGCCCCAGCATTTT

V gene: TRBV6-6
clone size: once
D gene: .
J gene: TRBJ2-2
CDR3 protein: CASIGMSDTGELFF
CDR3 DNA: TGTGCCAGCATCGGTATGTCTGACACCGGGGAGCTGTTTTTT

V gene: TRBV5-1
clone size: .
D gene: TRBD2
J gene: TRBJ2-1
CDR3 protein: CASSPAGTYNEQFF
CDR3 DNA: TGCGCCAGCAGTCCAGCGGGAACCTACAATGAGCAGTTCTTC

V gene: TRBV30
clone size: .
D gene: .
J gene: TRBJ2-7
CDR3 protein: CAWSVLQGIEQYF
CDR3 DNA: TGTGCCTGGAGTGTCCTACAGGGCATCGAGCAGTACTTC

V gene: TRBV5-4
clone size: .
D gene: .
J gene: TRBJ1-4
CDR3 protein: CASSLMGAQNEKLFF
CDR3 DNA: TGTGCCAGCAGCTTGATGGGGGCCCAGAATGAAAAACTGTTTTTT

V gene: TRBV5-1
clone size: .
D gene: .
J gene: TRBJ2-2
CDR3 protein: CASGGTDLNTGELFF
CDR3 DNA: TGCGCCAGCGGCGGGACAGACCTGAACACCGGGGAGCTGTTTTTT

V gene: TRBV29-1
clone size: .
D gene: TRBD2
J gene: TRBJ2-2
CDR3 protein: CSVGTSGSDTGELFF
CDR3 DNA: TGCAGCGTGGGGACTAGCGGGAGCGACACCGGGGAGCTGTTTTTT

V gene: TRBV5-1
clone size: .
D gene: TRBD2
J gene: TRBJ2-6
CDR3 protein: CASSLRLAGGSAANVLTF
CDR3 DNA: TGCGCCAGCAGCCTGCGACTAGCGGGAGGTTCGGCAGCCAACGTCCTGACTTTC

V gene: TRBV6-6
clone size: .
D gene: .
J gene: TRBJ1-5
CDR3 protein: CASSYLLAGRLHF
CDR3 DNA: TGTGCCAGCAGTTACCTACTGGCGGGGCGCTTACATTTT